These 2 T cell receptor beta chains share one sample of origin, sequenced in a study of molecular identifiers for immune sequencing clone quantification. MiXCR, run by TCRdb on the PCR reads, gives a single entry per CDR3 protein. The table includes about 640,000 distinct CDR3 sequences, 20% detected once. The sample taken for sequencing was naive CD8+ T cells from blood, with Jurkat cell RNA spiked in. Subset in this sample: FACS-sorted CD8+CD4-CCR7+CD45RA+ naive T cells. Every receptor here comes from a human donor in good health. Some libraries in this study had Jurkat cell RNA spiked in.

This clonotype was detected many times. This rearrangement joins TRBV6-2 or TRBV6-3 to TRBJ2-3, with D possibly TRBD1 on 5 matching bases. The V and J ends lost 6 bases and 1 base respectively, with 8 bases between them. The CDR3 extends over 13 amino acids. The V gene's germline CDR1 is MNHEY and CDR2 SVGEGT. The CDR3: CASRPQGTDTQYF. The CDR3 region has the DNA TGTGCCAGCAGGCCACAGGGCACAGATACGCAGTATTTT.

At least ten counts were recorded for this clonotype. The CDR3 loop is CASSQDYASGDHEQYF. The CDR3 DNA is TGCGCCAGCAGCCAAGATTACGCTAGCGGGGACCACGAGCAGTACTTC. V is TRBV4-3 and J is TRBJ2-7, with TRBD2 identical over 9 bases. V dropped 0 bases and J dropped 5; count of bases not matched to a gene: 8. The CDR3 extends over 16 amino acids. Germline lookup yields CDR1 LGHNA and CDR2 YSLEER.